This paragraph covers one TCR beta chain sequence. Its cognate antigen has yet to be identified. No base-level quality is on record; no much larger clone is a single base apart. Spanning cysteine to phenylalanine, the CDR3 consists of 13 amino acids. Of all the DNA, just the CDR3 is kept, 39 bases in frame from base 1. Between the V and J ends, shortened by 3 bases and 1 base respectively, the junction contains 5 bases. CDR1 is given as ENHRY and CDR2 as SYGVKD, both from the germline V gene. Libraries came from PCR. The listed sequencing device is Illumina HiSeq 2500. TCR library preparation used molecular barcoding, with unique molecular identifiers applied to normalize quantification of the TCRbeta repertoire. The public reads were reanalyzed by TCRdb: fastp trimming at Q25, MiXCR alignment, in-frame beta chains only. Records with the same CDR3 protein are collapsed into one entry carrying the most frequent genes and DNA. The sample yields hundreds of thousands of distinct CDR3 sequences; 6.5% to 9% were counted once. About 6.4% of the sample lies in the top ten.

These data come from a study of T-cell reconstitution after alpha-beta-depleted transplantation in children (dated by TCRdb to the mid-2010s). A note on the overall study: Using TCR repertoire profiling, the study followed T-cell immune reconstitution in a quantitative way in children after TCRalphabeta/CD19-depleted allogeneic hematopoietic cell transplantation. Results and caveats for the whole study, not just this receptor: In some patients, the high TCRbeta diversity seen at day 60 was put down to recipient T cells and intrathymic progenitors that had survived conditioning. Over the following months the frequencies of hyperexpanded clones went down, and after one year T-cell counts and TCRbeta diversity were mostly credited to newly produced T cells. The apparently early recovery of alphabetaT-cell counts about two months after transplant reportedly depended on only several hundred rapidly expanded clones that came from non-depleted graft cells.

Per the publication, the treatment or condition label means: allogeneic hematopoietic cell transplantation with graft depleted of TCRalphabeta T cells and CD19 B cells. The transplant recipients were children given TCRalphabeta/CD19-depleted allogeneic hematopoietic cell grafts. The clonotype was recovered from a male patient between 5 and 17 years old who had a stem cell transplant for acute lymphoblastic leukemia, so the T cells may come from the graft donor. Sequenced material: PBMCs, mostly from graft donor cells, taken 180 days after TCRalphabeta/CD19-depleted stem cell transplant. The rearranged chain carries TRBV10-3 and TRBJ2-3, with the D gene not clear enough to name. In nucleotides, the sequence is TGTGCCATCAGTGATGGAGGCACAGATACGCAGTATTTT. This is translated as CAISDGGTDTQYF.